The subject of this entry is one T cell receptor (beta chain). The sample comes from a study of blood T cell repertoires in COVID-19. Participants, roughly 18 to 90 years old, spanned fewer than 25 US areas. Two negative PCRs, clearance, or symptom resolution were required of recovered Cohort 3 donors. Data came from immunoSEQ multiplex PCR; TCRdb stores just in-frame clones and leaves some out. The sample includes about 410,000 clones, around 92% of them seen just once. Deletions cut 2 bases from V and 9 bases from J, with 16 bases between. Germline V gene sequence: CDR1 LGHNA, CDR2 YSLEER. This CDR3 has 14 amino acids.

Sequenced: PBMCs or T cells enriched from blood (not recorded which). The chain links TRBV4-3 to TRBJ2-5, with TRBD1 as a possible D gene (5 bases). The clonotype originates from a woman in her 30s who had recovered from COVID-19. CDR3 sequence (DNA): TGCGCCAGCAGCCAATGGGGCGGTTCATGGGCCCAGTACTTC. The encoded protein is CASSQWGGSWAQYF.